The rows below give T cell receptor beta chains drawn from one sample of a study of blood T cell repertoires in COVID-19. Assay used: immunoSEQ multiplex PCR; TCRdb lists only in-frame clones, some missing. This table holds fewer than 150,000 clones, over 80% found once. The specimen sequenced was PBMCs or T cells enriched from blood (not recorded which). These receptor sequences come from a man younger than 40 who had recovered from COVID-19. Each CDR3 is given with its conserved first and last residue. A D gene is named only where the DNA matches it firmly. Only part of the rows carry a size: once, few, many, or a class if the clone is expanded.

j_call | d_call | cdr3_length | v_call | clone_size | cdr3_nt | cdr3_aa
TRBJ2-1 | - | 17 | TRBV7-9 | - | TGTGCCAGCAGCTCCTCTTCGACTCCGCCTTCCTACAATGAGCAGTTCTTC | CASSSSSTPPSYNEQFF
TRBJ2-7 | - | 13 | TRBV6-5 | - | TGTGCCAGCAGTTACTCTCCCAGCTACGAGCAGTACTTC | CASSYSPSYEQYF
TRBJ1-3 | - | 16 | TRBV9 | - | TGTGCCAGCAGCGTAGACCCAGGGGTAGTGGGAAACACCATATATTTT | CASSVDPGVVGNTIYF
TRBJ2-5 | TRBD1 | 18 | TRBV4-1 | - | TGCGCCAGCAGCCAACTATTTCCGGGACAGGGGATCCACGAGACCCAGTACTTC | CASSQLFPGQGIHETQYF
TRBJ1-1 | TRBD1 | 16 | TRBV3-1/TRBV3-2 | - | TGTGCCAGCAGCCAAGGGCAGGGGGCTAAGAACACTGAAGCTTTCTTT | CASSQGQGAKNTEAFF
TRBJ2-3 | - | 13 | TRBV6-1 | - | TGTGCCAGCAGTGAACCGGGGGTGTATACGCAGTATTTT | CASSEPGVYTQYF
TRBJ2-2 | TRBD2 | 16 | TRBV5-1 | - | TGCGCCAGCACGTTAAGCCGGCTAGCGGGCACCGGGGAGCTGTTTTTT | CASTLSRLAGTGELFF
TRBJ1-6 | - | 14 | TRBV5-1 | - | TGCGCCAGCAGCTTGGATCTAGCGGGATCACCCCTCCACTTT | CASSLDLAGSPLHF
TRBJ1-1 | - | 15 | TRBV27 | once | TGTGCCAGCAGTTTATCTGGGGGGGCGCTCACTGAAGCTTTCTTT | CASSLSGGALTEAFF
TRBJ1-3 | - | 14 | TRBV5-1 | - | TGCGCCAGCAGCTTGGAGAGGGAAGGAAACACCATATATTTT | CASSLEREGNTIYF
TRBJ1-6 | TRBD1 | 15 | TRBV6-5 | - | TGTGCCAGCAGTTACGACAGGGGGATCAATTCACCCCTCCACTTT | CASSYDRGINSPLHF
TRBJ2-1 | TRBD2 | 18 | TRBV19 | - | TGTGCCTCTAGTCCGGGACTAGCGGGAGGCACGAAAAACAATGAGCAGTTCTTC | CASSPGLAGGTKNNEQFF
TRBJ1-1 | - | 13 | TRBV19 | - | TGTGCCAGTAGTGGTCAGATGAACACTGAAGCTTTCTTT | CASSGQMNTEAFF
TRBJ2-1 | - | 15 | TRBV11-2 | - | TGTGCCAGCAGCTTAGATCTAGGGGGGGCAGATGAGCAGTTCTTC | CASSLDLGGADEQFF
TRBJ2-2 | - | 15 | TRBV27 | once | TGTGCCAGCACCCTAGACGGCAGGGGCACCGGGGAGCTGTTTTTT | CASTLDGRGTGELFF
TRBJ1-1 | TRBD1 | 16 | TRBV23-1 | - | TGCGCCAGCAGTCAAACAGGGGTAGGTAAGCGACGGTGGGCTTTCTTT | CASSQTGVGKRRWAFF
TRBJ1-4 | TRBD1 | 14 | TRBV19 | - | TGTGCCAGTAGCTGGGGACAGAAAAATGAAAAACTGTTTTTT | CASSWGQKNEKLFF
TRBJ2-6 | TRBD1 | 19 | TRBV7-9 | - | TGTGCCAGCAGCTTACAGGTCAAACAGGGGATATCTGGGGCCAACGTCCTGACTTTC | CASSLQVKQGISGANVLTF
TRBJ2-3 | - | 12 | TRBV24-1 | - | TGTGCCACCAGTGACAACACAGATACGCAGTATTTT | CATSDNTDTQYF
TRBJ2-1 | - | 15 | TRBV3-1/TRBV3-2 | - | TGTGCCAGCAGCCCTCCCGGGGGCTCCTACAATGAGCAGTTCTTC | CASSPPGGSYNEQFF
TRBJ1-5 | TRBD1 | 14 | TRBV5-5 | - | TGTGCCAGCAGCCCAGGGACAGTCAATCAGCCCCAGCATTTT | CASSPGTVNQPQHF
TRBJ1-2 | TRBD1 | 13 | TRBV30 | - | TGTGCCCTCGGCCTAGGGGGCGACTATGGCTACACCTTC | CALGLGGDYGYTF
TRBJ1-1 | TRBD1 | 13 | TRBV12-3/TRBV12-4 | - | TGTGCCAGCAGCCCAGGGGGGATCCCTGAAGCTTTCTTT | CASSPGGIPEAFF
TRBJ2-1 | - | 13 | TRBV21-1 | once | TGTGCCCTACGAGGACAGGGGTACAATGAGCAGTTCTTC | CALRGQGYNEQFF
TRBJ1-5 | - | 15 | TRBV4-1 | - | TGCGCCAGCAGCCAAACTTCGGTAAGCAATCAGCCCCAGCATTTT | CASSQTSVSNQPQHF
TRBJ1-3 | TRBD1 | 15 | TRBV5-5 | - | TGTGCCAGCAGCTTCGGGACAGGGGGTGGAAACACCATATATTTT | CASSFGTGGGNTIYF
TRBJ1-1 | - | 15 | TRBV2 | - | TGTGCCAGCAGTGAAGTCTGGACAGTCGCTACTGAAGCTTTCTTT | CASSEVWTVATEAFF
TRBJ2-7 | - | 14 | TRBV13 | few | TGTGCCAGCAGCTTAGGCCTGCGCTCCTACGAGCAGTACTTC | CASSLGLRSYEQYF
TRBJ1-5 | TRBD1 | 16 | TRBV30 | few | TGTGCCTGGAGGGAATCCGGACAGGGTATGAATCAGCCCCAGCATTTT | CAWRESGQGMNQPQHF
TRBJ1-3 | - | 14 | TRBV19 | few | TGTGCCAGTAGTATGGGCAACTCTGGAAACACCATATATTTT | CASSMGNSGNTIYF
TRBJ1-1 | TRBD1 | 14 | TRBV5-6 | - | TGTGCCAGCAGCCGGGACAGGGGTTTCACTGAAGCTTTCTTT | CASSRDRGFTEAFF
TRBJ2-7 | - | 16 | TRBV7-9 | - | TGTGCCAGCAGCAAGGTCATTATTGGCGGGACTCACGAGCAGTACTTC | CASSKVIIGGTHEQYF
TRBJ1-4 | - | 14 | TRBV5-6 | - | TGTGCCAGCAGCGTTCATCCGGGGGATGAAAAACTGTTTTTT | CASSVHPGDEKLFF
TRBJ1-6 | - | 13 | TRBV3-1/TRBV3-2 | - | TGTGCCAGCAGCCTAACAGGGTTCTCACCCCTCCACTTT | CASSLTGFSPLHF
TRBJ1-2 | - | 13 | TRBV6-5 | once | TGTGCCAGCAGCTCCCAGGTGGGCGGGGGCTACACCTTC | CASSSQVGGGYTF
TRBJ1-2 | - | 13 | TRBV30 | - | TGTGCCTGGCCATCGGGACAATCTGGTGGCTACACCTTC | CAWPSGQSGGYTF
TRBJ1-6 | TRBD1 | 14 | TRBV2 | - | TGTGCCAGCAGTGATCGGACAGGGAATTCACCCCTCCACTTT | CASSDRTGNSPLHF
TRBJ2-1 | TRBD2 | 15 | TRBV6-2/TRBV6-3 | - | TGTGCCAGCAGCTCCACTAGCGGGAGATTCAATGAGCAGTTCTTC | CASSSTSGRFNEQFF
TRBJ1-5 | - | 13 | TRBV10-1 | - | TGCGCCAGCAGTGAGTGGGGGGATCAGCCCCAGCATTTT | CASSEWGDQPQHF
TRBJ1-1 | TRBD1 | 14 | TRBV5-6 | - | TGTGCCAGCAACACGGGACAGGGCAACACTGAAGCTTTCTTT | CASNTGQGNTEAFF
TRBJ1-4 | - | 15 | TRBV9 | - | TGTGCCAGCAGCGTCACCGGTGCAACTAATGAAAAACTGTTTTTT | CASSVTGATNEKLFF
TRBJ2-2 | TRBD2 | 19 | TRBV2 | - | TGTGCCAGCAGTGGAATAGGGACTAGCGGGGGGACCTACACCGGGGAGCTGTTTTTT | CASSGIGTSGGTYTGELFF
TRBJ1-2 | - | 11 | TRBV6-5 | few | TGTGCCAGCAGAACAAGCTATGGCTACACCTTC | CASRTSYGYTF